This T cell receptor (beta chain) was retrieved from a study of tumor-infiltrating lymphocytes in primary liver carcinoma (dated by TCRdb to 2015 to 2018). Study-level background: Of the five patients, three men and two women aged 30 to 69 years, four had hepatocellular carcinoma and one had combined HCC and intrahepatic cholangiocarcinoma. The five patients had tumors of stage T1-T3 N0M0, with maximum diameters ranging from 4.2 to 10 cm. The study combined TCRbeta repertoire sequencing, expression microarrays and whole-exome sequencing across five regions of each liver tumor, with adjacent normal tissue and blood. High reproducibility was observed for the technical replicate repertoires, with mean shared-clone rates around 0.9 and correlation coefficients above 0.95. Samples yielded roughly 3.65 to 7.13 million productive TCRbeta reads; read depth did not differ significantly between tissue types. A total of 35 or so specimens from 5 patients went through TCRbeta repertoire sequencing, namely 25 tumor regions, 5 adjacent noncancerous liver tissues and 5 peripheral blood samples. To link TCRbeta repertoire diversity to the local molecular phenotype, the 20 to 25 tumor region samples were profiled with Agilent mRNA microarrays.

TCRbeta-specific cDNA was reverse-transcribed from about 500 ng total RNA using a constant-region primer and ProtoScript II reverse transcriptase. Three nested multiplex PCR rounds, following a slightly modified ARM-PCR procedure, were used to build the TCRbeta libraries. The first two PCR rounds used multiplex TRBV1-TRBV30 forward primers with a Cbeta reverse primer, each for 10 to 11 cycles. Sample barcodes and Illumina adapters were added in a final 25-cycle PCR using Deep VentR polymerase. Amplicons of 200-500 bp were gel-purified with a QIAquick gel extraction kit before sequencing. An Illumina HiSeq 2500 was used to sequence the TCRbeta amplicons with 250-bp paired-end reads. The original pipeline was this. Trimmomatic v0.33 was used to quality-trim the reads, and FLASH v1.2.11 was used to merge paired reads so that full CDR3 sequences could be recovered. V, D and J germline segments were assigned to the rearranged TCRbeta sequences using MiGEC v1.2.1b. Clonotype statistics and Shannon-Wiener diversity indices were computed with VDJtools v1.0.0. Except for diversity analysis, only each sample's 250 most abundant clonotypes were used in subsequent analyses to reduce sampling bias. In TCRdb, the public reads were trimmed at Q25 with fastp and aligned with MiXCR, with productive beta chains retained. Duplicate CDR3 protein sequences are folded into a single record with the most common DNA and genes. What appears here as the V and J calls and clone size reflects TCRdb's work, not the paper's. Here the sample has about 44,000 distinct CDR3 sequences; 70% to 75% occur a single time. About a quarter of the sample goes to the ten largest clones.

As concerns this clonotype: No antigen is known for it. It has no much larger one-base neighbor in the sample; base qualities were not kept.

Without any cell sorting, total RNA and DNA were co-extracted from about 20-30 mg of bulk tissue using the AllPrep DNA/RNA mini kit. Surgical resection was performed in China between November 2015 and 2016 on about five patients with histopathologically diagnosed primary liver carcinoma. At the time of sampling, the patients were treatment-naive and had chronic HBV infection. Five spatially separated regions were sampled from each tumor: the superior, inferior, left-lateral and right-lateral poles, plus the tumor centre. Histological examination found more than 80% viable tumor cells in every tumor sample. Fresh tumor and adjacent tissue pieces were bisected; one half was stored in RNAlater at -80°C, the other sent for histology. V loses 4 bases, J loses 0 bases, and the germline ends lie 12 bases apart. CDR1 and CDR2, looked up from the germline V gene (reference sequence), are SGHKS and YYEKEE. Spanning cysteine to phenylalanine, the CDR3 consists of 15 amino acids. CDR3 DNA only is kept here, 45 bases in frame from base 1.

Here is what the overall study found, with its caveats: Comparison of CD4+ and CD8+ T cell repertoires was precluded by the use of bulk unsorted samples. Only about 8-24% of top clones were present in all five regions of a tumor, suggesting spatial heterogeneity of tumor-infiltrating T cells. Pairs of tumor regions showed greater repertoire overlap (mean around 36%) than tumor-adjacent pairs (roughly 17%) or tumor-blood pairs (approximately 15%), which is consistent with antigen-driven expansion. Only 4 or 5 patients were included in the study, and the authors note that the findings should be validated in a larger study. Only the TCR beta chain was sequenced, which likely underestimates true repertoire diversity because unpaired alpha chains were not captured. The top 250 clones made up a significantly larger repertoire fraction in tumors than in blood (p = 0.039).

This receptor chain uses TRBV5-5 and TRBJ2-3; TRBD1 is a possible D gene, resting on 5 matching bases. The receptor was derived from a man between 35 and 55 years old with primary liver carcinoma and hepatitis B virus infection. The sample taken for sequencing was liver tumor tissue from sampling region 3. Explained via the paper, the cell subset or site label denotes: tumor region T3, left-lateral pole. The nucleotides are TGTGCCAGCAGCCATCTGGACATAAGCACAGATACGCAGTATTTT. The resulting protein is CASSHLDISTDTQYF. The entire variable domain, with the stretches around the CDR3 drawn from the reference TRBV5-5 and TRBJ2-3 proteins, is DAGVTQSPTHLIKTRGQQVTLRCSPISGHKSVSWYQQVLGQGPQFIFQYYEKEERGRGNFPDRFSARQFPNYSSELNVNALLLGDSALYLCASSHLDISTDTQYFGPGTRLTVL.